This is a list of T cell receptor beta chains from one sample in a study of chemoradiotherapy in HPV16-positive cancers. Assay: immunoSEQ multiplex PCR; the TCRdb copy retains only in-frame clones and omits some. The table shows 7,500 to 9,000 clones, with more than 70% occurring only once. The specimen comprised tumor tissue, sampled from a patient who underwent chemoradiotherapy. These TCRs come from a human donor with HPV-associated anogenital cancer. Both conserved end residues are part of each CDR3. The order of the fields is V gene, J gene, D gene, clone size, CDR3 protein, CDR3 DNA. A D gene is named only where the DNA matches it firmly. The listing skips clone size in some rows; elsewhere it reads once, few, many or a size class.

TRBV10-3	TRBJ1-1	-	-	CAISEAGWDTEAFF	TGTGCCATCAGTGAGGCAGGGTGGGACACTGAAGCTTTCTTT
TRBV19	TRBJ1-1	TRBD1	once	CATTGQGNTEAFF	TGTGCCACCACGGGACAGGGGAACACTGAAGCTTTCTTT
TRBV5-1	TRBJ1-4	-	-	CASSLAVGVNEKLFF	TGCGCCAGCAGCTTGGCGGTTGGAGTAAATGAAAAACTGTTTTTT
TRBV19	TRBJ2-1	TRBD1	-	CASSIGRGQSGEQFF	TGTGCCAGTAGTATAGGCAGGGGGCAGTCCGGTGAGCAGTTCTTC
TRBV7-3	TRBJ2-7	TRBD2	-	CASSLKGLRTYEQYF	TGTGCCAGCAGCTTAAAGGGACTACGCACCTACGAGCAGTACTTC
TRBV6-1	TRBJ2-3	TRBD2	-	CASSEGRTSDFTDTQYF	TGTGCCAGCAGTGAAGGGCGGACTAGTGATTTCACAGATACGCAGTATTTT
TRBV2	TRBJ1-2	-	-	CASSPGLDTSYGYTF	TGTGCCAGCAGTCCCGGGCTGGACACGAGCTATGGCTACACCTTC
TRBV4-1	TRBJ1-6	-	-	CASSLGNHNSPLHF	TGCGCCAGCAGCCTCGGCAATCATAATTCACCCCTCCACTTT
TRBV7-8	TRBJ2-7	-	-	CASSLTGAFYEQYF	TGTGCCAGCAGCTTAACAGGCGCTTTCTACGAGCAGTACTTC
TRBV2	TRBJ2-1	-	once	CASSAWGAGTGNEQFF	TGTGCCAGCAGTGCGTGGGGGGCGGGCACTGGGAATGAGCAGTTCTTC
TRBV30	TRBJ1-1	-	-	CAWSTAPDRGTEAFF	TGTGCCTGGAGTACAGCACCCGATAGGGGCACTGAAGCTTTCTTT
TRBV10-2	TRBJ1-3	-	-	CASSEYSGNTIYF	TGCGCCAGCAGTGAGTACTCTGGAAACACCATATATTTT
TRBV18	TRBJ2-5	TRBD1	once	CASSPGQGETQYF	TGTGCCAGCTCACCCGGACAGGGGGAGACCCAGTACTTC
TRBV14	TRBJ2-1	-	-	CASSRTSLNEQFF	TGTGCCAGCAGCCGCACTAGCTTGAATGAGCAGTTCTTC
TRBV7-9	TRBJ1-1	-	few	CASIGIRGAAEAFF	TGTGCCAGCATCGGAATAAGGGGGGCCGCGGAAGCTTTCTTT
TRBV5-6	TRBJ1-2	-	-	CASSFHYGYTF	TGTGCCAGCAGTTTCCACTATGGCTACACCTTC
TRBV5-6	TRBJ2-7	TRBD2	-	CASSLGTRHEQYF	TGTGCCAGCAGCTTGGGGACTAGACACGAGCAGTACTTC
TRBV28	TRBJ1-5	-	-	CASSFGVQPQHF	TGTGCCAGCAGTTTTGGGGTTCAGCCCCAGCATTTT
TRBV6-1	TRBJ1-6	-	-	CASSEGRSSSYNSPLHF	TGTGCCAGCAGTGAAGGAAGGAGTAGCTCCTATAATTCACCCCTCCACTTT
TRBV13	TRBJ2-4	-	-	CASSLFHEIAKNIQYF	TGTGCCAGCAGCTTATTCCATGAGATAGCCAAAAACATTCAGTACTTC
TRBV4-1	TRBJ2-1	TRBD2	-	CATRPTSGRAYEQFF	TGCGCCACCCGTCCAACTAGCGGGAGGGCCTATGAGCAGTTCTTC
TRBV14	TRBJ1-1	-	-	CASSLRGSGTEAFF	TGTGCCAGCAGCCTGAGGGGTTCTGGCACTGAAGCTTTCTTT
TRBV5-1	TRBJ2-1	-	-	CASSLQGLESIYNEQFF	TGCGCCAGCAGCTTACAGGGATTAGAATCGATTTACAATGAGCAGTTCTTC
TRBV21-1	TRBJ2-7	-	-	CASSKTLGGYEQYF	TGTGCCAGCAGCAAGACTTTAGGCGGCTACGAGCAGTACTTC
TRBV28	TRBJ1-2	TRBD1	-	CASLDRADYGYTF	TGTGCCAGCTTGGACAGGGCAGACTATGGCTACACCTTC
TRBV18	TRBJ1-6	-	-	CASSPGGKDSPLHF	TGTGCCAGCTCACCAGGGGGGAAGGATTCACCCCTCCACTTT
TRBV7-2	TRBJ1-6	TRBD1	-	CASSSETGVGSPLHF	TGTGCCAGCAGCTCCGAAACAGGGGTAGGGTCACCCCTCCACTTT
TRBV28	TRBJ1-5	-	-	CASSRAGRLNQPQHF	TGTGCCAGCAGTAGGGCCGGTAGGCTGAATCAGCCCCAGCATTTT
TRBV9	TRBJ1-1	-	-	CASSPTIIRTEAFF	TGTGCCAGCAGCCCTACAATTATTCGCACTGAAGCTTTCTTT
TRBV19	TRBJ1-2	-	-	CASQPRGDGRGYTF	TGTGCCAGTCAGCCTCGGGGCGACGGACGGGGCTACACCTTC
TRBV5-5	TRBJ1-5	-	-	CASSLEWAGNSNQPQHF	TGTGCCAGCAGCTTGGAGTGGGCAGGGAATAGCAATCAGCCCCAGCATTTT
TRBV10-3	TRBJ2-1	TRBD2	-	CAISRTSGGYYNEQFF	TGTGCCATCAGCCGGACTAGCGGGGGTTACTACAATGAGCAGTTCTTC
TRBV9	TRBJ2-2	-	-	CASSVGGSGRNGELFF	TGTGCCAGCAGCGTAGGCGGTAGCGGTAGGAACGGGGAGCTGTTTTTT
TRBV6-5	TRBJ2-5	-	-	CASMDGGLAGTQYF	TGTGCCAGCATGGACGGGGGCCTTGCGGGGACCCAGTACTTC
TRBV2	TRBJ2-5	TRBD1	-	CASSGDRQETQYF	TGTGCCAGCAGTGGGGACAGACAAGAGACCCAGTACTTC
TRBV6-1	TRBJ1-2	-	few	CASTGTTVALGYTF	TGTGCCAGCACCGGGACAACGGTGGCTCTTGGCTACACCTTC
TRBV25-1	TRBJ2-4	-	-	CASPPRGEAKNIQYF	TGTGCCAGCCCCCCCCGGGGAGAAGCCAAAAACATTCAGTACTTC
TRBV18	TRBJ2-6	-	-	CASSPIRSGANVLTF	TGTGCCAGCTCACCAATCCGCTCTGGGGCCAACGTCCTGACTTTC
TRBV18	TRBJ2-7	-	-	CASSSSVDSYEQYF	TGTGCCAGCTCATCTTCAGTGGATTCCTACGAGCAGTACTTC
TRBV11-2	TRBJ2-6	-	-	CASSRGPASGANVLTF	TGTGCCAGCAGCCGCGGACCGGCCTCTGGGGCCAACGTCCTGACTTTC
TRBV7-9	TRBJ2-5	-	-	CASSRTGSETQYF	TGTGCCAGCAGCCGTACGGGGTCGGAGACCCAGTACTTC
TRBV6-1	TRBJ1-5	-	-	CASTSRGDSNQPQHF	TGTGCCAGCACCTCACGGGGGGATAGCAATCAGCCCCAGCATTTT
TRBV25-1	TRBJ1-2	-	-	CASTGNRGYTF	TGTGCCAGCACAGGGAATAGAGGCTACACCTTC
TRBV5-1	TRBJ2-5	-	-	CASSLQSQETQYF	TGCGCCAGCAGCCTACAGAGCCAAGAGACCCAGTACTTC
TRBV7-2	TRBJ2-3	TRBD2	once	CASSLRLAGLHSTDTQYF	TGTGCCAGCAGCTTACGACTAGCGGGCCTACACAGCACAGATACGCAGTATTTT
TRBV19	TRBJ2-2	-	few	CASRLSGINPGELFF	TGTGCCAGTAGATTGTCGGGTATCAACCCCGGGGAGCTGTTTTTT
TRBV7-2	TRBJ1-1	TRBD1	-	CASSSGTGDMNTEAFF	TGTGCCAGCAGCTCCGGGACAGGGGATATGAACACTGAAGCTTTCTTT
TRBV29-1	TRBJ1-2	TRBD1	-	CSVGFGTGNYGYTF	TGCAGCGTTGGATTTGGGACAGGGAACTATGGCTACACCTTC
TRBV19	TRBJ2-5	-	-	CASSSSRTQETQYF	TGTGCCAGTAGTTCCAGCAGGACTCAAGAGACCCAGTACTTC
TRBV7-2	TRBJ2-3	-	-	CASSWTRGGTDTQYF	TGTGCCAGCAGCTGGACTAGAGGGGGAACAGATACGCAGTATTTT
TRBV7-6	TRBJ2-1	-	-	CASSTHSYNEQFF	TGTGCCAGCAGCACACACTCCTACAATGAGCAGTTCTTC